The following is a T cell receptor (beta chain) sequence with its context. This specimen belongs to a study of blood T cell repertoires in COVID-19. Sequenced by immunoSEQ multiplex PCR; TCRdb stores in-frame clones only, minus some. The top ten hold 3.5% of the sample, which has about 59,000 clones, approximately 83% seen once. The material sequenced was peripheral blood. This sequence originates from a woman of 80 years or more with acute or convalescent COVID-19.

The chain's CDR3 is CSARSGEFSYEQYF. The CDR3 DNA follows: TGCAGCGCCCGCTCAGGGGAGTTCTCCTACGAGCAGTACTTC. The chain joins TRBV29-1 to TRBJ2-7; tentative D call: TRBD1 (6 bases). Trimming shortened V by 7 bases and J by 0 bases, and 16 bases separated the two germline ends. There are 14 residues in the CDR3. Germline assignment: CDR1 SQVTM and CDR2 ANQGSEA.